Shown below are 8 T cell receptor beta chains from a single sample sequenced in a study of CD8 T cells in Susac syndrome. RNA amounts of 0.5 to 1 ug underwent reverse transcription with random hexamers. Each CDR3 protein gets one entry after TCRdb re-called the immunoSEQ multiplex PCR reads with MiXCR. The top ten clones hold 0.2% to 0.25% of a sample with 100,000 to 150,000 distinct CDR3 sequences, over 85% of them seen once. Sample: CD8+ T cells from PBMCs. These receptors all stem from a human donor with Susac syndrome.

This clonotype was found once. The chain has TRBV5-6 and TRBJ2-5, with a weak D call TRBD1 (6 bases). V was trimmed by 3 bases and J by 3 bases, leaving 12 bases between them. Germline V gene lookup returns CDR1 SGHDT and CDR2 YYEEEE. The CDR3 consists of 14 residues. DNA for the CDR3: TGTGCCAGCAGCTCGGGACACCGAGAAGAGACCCAGTACTTC. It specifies CASSSGHREETQYF.

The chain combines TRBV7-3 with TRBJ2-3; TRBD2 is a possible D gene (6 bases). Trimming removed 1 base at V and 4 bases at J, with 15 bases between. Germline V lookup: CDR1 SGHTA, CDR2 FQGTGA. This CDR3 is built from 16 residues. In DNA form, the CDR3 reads TGTGCCAGCAGCTTAATAGGCGGGGCGGGCCCAGATACGCAGTATTTT. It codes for CASSLIGGAGPDTQYF.

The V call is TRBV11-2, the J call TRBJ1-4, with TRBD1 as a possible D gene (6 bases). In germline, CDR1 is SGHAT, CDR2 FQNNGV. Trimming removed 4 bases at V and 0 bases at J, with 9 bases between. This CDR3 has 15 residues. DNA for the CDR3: TGTGCCAGCAGCTCGGGACACGCAACTAATGAAAAACTGTTTTTT. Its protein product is CASSSGHATNEKLFF. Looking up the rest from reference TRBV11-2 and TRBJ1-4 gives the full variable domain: EAGVAQSPRYKIIEKRQSVAFWCNPISGHATLYWYQQILGQGPKLLIQFQNNGVVDDSQLPKDRFSAERLKGVDSTLKIQPAKLEDSAVYLCASSSGHATNEKLFFGSGTQLSVL.

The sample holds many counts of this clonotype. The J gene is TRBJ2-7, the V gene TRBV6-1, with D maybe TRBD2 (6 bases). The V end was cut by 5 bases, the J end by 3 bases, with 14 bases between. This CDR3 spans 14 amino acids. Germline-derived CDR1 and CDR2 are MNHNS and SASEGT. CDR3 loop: CASSFAGPHYEQYF. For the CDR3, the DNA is TGTGCCAGCAGTTTCGCGGGACCGCACTACGAGCAGTACTTC.

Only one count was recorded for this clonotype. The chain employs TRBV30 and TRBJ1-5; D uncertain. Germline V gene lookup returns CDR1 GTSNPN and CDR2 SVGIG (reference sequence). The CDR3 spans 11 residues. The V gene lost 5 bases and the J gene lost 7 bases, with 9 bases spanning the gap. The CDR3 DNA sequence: TGTGCCTGGGGGGTATCCCAGCCCCAGCATTTT. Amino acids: CAWGVSQPQHF.

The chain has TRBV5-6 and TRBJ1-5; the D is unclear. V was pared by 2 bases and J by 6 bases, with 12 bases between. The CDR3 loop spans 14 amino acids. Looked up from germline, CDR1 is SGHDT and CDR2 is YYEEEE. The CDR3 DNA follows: TGTGCCAGCAGCTTAATTGGGGATGGTCAGCCCCAGCATTTT. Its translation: CASSLIGDGQPQHF.

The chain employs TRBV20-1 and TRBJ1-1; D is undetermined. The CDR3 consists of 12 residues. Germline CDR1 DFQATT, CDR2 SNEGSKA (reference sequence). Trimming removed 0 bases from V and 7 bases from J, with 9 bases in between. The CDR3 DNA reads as TGCAGTGCTAGAGATATGAACGGTGAAGCTTTCTTT. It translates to CSARDMNGEAFF.

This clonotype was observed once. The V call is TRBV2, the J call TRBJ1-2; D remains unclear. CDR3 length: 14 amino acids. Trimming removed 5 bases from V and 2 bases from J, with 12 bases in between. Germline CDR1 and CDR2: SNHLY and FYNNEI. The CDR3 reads CASSPSHLNYGYTF. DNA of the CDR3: TGTGCCAGCAGTCCTAGCCACCTCAACTATGGCTACACCTTC.